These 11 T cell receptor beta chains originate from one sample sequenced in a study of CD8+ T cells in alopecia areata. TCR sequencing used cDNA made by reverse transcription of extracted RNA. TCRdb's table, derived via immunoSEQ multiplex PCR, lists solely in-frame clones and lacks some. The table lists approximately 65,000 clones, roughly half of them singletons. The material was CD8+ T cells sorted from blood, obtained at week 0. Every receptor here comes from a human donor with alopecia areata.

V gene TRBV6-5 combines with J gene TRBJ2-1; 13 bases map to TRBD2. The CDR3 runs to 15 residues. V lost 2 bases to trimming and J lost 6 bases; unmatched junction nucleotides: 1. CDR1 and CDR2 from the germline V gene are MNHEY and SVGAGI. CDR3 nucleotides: TGTGCCAGCAGTTACGGACTAGCGGGGGCCAATGAGCAGTTCTTC. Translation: CASSYGLAGANEQFF.

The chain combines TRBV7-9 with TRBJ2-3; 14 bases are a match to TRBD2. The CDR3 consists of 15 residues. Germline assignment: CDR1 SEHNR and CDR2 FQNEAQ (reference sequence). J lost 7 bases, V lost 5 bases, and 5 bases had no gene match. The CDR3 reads CASSAGTSGGYTQYF. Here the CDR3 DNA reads TGTGCCAGCAGCGCGGGGACTAGCGGGGGTTATACGCAGTATTTT.

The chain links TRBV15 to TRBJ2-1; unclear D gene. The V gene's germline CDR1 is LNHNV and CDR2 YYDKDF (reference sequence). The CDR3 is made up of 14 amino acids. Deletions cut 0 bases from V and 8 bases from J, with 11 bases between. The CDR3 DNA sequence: TGTGCCACCAGCAGAGATGCGGTTCTCCATGAGCAGTTCTTC. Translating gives CATSRDAVLHEQFF.

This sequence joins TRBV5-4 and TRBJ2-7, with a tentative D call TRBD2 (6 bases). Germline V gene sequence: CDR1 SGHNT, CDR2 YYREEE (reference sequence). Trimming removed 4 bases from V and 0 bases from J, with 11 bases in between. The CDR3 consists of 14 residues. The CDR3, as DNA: TGTGCCAGCAGCGTGGGACTGACCTCCTACGAGCAGTACTTC. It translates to CASSVGLTSYEQYF. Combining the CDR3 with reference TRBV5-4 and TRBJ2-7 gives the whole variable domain ETGVTQSPTHLIKTRGQQVTLRCSSQSGHNTVSWYQQALGQGPQFIFQYYREEENGRGNFPPRFSGLQFPNYSSELNVNALELDDSALYLCASSVGLTSYEQYFGPGTRLTVT.

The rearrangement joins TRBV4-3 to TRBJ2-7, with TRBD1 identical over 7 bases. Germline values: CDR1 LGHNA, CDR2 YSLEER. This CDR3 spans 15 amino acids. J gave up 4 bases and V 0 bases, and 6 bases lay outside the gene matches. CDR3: CASSQEYRGQYEQYF. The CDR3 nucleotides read TGCGCCAGCAGCCAAGAGTACAGGGGTCAATACGAGCAGTACTTC.

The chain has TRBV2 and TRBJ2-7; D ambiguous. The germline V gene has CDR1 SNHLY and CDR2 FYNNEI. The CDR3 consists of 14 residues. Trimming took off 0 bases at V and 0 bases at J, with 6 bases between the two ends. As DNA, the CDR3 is TGTGCCAGCAGTGAAGCGGGAACCTCCTACGAGCAGTACTTC. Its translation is CASSEAGTSYEQYF.

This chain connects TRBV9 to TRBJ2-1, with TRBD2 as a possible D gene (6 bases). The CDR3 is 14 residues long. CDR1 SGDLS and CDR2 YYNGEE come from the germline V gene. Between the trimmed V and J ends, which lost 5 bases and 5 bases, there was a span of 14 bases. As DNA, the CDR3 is TGTGCCAGCAGGACGGAGGGGACCCACAATGAGCAGTTCTTC. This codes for CASRTEGTHNEQFF.

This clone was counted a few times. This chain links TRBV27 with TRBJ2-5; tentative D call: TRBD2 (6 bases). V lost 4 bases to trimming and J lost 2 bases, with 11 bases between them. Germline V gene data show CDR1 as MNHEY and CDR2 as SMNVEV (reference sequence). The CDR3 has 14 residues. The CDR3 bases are TGTGCCAGCAGTTCAGGAGGGCTGCAAGAGACCCAGTACTTC. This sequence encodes CASSSGGLQETQYF.

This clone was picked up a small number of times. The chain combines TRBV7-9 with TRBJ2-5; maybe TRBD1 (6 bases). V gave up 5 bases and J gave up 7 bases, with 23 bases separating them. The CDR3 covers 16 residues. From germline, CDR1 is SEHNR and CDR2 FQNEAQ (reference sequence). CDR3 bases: TGTGCCAGCAGCGCCCCACTAGGGGGAACGGCGGGGACCCAGTACTTC. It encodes CASSAPLGGTAGTQYF.

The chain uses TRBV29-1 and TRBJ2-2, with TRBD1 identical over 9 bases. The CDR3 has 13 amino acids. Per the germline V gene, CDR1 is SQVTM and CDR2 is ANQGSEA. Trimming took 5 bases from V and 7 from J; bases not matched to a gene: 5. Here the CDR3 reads CSVPWTGDGELFF. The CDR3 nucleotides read TGCAGCGTTCCCTGGACAGGGGACGGGGAGCTGTTTTTT.

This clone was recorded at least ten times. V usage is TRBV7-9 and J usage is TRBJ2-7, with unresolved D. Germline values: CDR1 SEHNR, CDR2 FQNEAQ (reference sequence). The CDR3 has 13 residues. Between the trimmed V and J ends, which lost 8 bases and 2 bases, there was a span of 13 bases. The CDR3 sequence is CASDGPPTYEQYF. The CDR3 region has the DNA TGTGCCAGCGACGGCCCCCCTACCTACGAGCAGTACTTC.